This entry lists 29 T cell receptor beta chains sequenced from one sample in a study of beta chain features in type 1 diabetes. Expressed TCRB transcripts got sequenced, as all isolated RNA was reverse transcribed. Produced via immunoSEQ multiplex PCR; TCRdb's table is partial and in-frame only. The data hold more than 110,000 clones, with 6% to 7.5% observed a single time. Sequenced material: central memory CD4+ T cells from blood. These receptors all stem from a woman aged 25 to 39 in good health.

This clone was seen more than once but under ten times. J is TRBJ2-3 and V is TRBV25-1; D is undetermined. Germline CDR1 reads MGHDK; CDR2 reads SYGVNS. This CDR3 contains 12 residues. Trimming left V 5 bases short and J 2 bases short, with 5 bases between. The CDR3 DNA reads TGTGCCAGCAGTATACTCACAGATACGCAGTATTTT. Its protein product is CASSILTDTQYF.

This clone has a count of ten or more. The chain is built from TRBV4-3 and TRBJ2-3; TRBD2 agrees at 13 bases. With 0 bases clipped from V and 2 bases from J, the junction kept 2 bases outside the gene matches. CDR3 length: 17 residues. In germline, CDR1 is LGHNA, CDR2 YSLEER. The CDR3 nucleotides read TGCGCCAGCAGCCAAGATGGGACTAGCGGGACCACAGATACGCAGTATTTT. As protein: CASSQDGTSGTTDTQYF.

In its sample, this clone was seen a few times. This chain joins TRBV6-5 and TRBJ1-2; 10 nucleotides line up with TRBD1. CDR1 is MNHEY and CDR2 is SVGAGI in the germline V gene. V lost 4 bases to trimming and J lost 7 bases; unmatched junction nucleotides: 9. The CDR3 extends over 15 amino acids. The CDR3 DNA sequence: TGTGCCAGCAGTTCGGGGACAGGGGTATTTGGTGGCTACACCTTC. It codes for CASSSGTGVFGGYTF.

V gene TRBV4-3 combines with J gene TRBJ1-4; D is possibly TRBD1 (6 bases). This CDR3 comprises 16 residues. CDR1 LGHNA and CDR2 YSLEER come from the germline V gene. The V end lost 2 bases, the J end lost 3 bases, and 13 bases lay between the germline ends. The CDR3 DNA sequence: TGCGCCAGCAGCCAATATCAGGGGCGGCCTAATGAAAAACTGTTTTTT. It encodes CASSQYQGRPNEKLFF.

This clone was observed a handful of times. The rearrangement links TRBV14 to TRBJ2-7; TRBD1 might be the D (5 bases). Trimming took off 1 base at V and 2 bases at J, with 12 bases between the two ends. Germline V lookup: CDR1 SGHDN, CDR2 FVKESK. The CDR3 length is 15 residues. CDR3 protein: CASSQGQQSTYEQYF. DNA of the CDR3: TGTGCCAGCAGCCAAGGACAGCAATCTACCTACGAGCAGTACTTC. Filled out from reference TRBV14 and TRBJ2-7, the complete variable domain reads EAGVTQFPSHSVIEKGQTVTLRCDPISGHDNLYWYRRVMGKEIKFLLHFVKESKQDESGMPNNRFLAERTGGTYSTLKVQPAELEDSGVYFCASSQGQQSTYEQYFGPGTRLTVT.

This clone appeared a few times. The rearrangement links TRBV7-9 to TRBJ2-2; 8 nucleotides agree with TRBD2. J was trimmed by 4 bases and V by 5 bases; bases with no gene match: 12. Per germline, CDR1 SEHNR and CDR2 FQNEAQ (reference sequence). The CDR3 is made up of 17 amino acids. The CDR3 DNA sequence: TGTGCCAGCAGCCCGCGGGGCGCGGGAGGAGCCACCGGGGAGCTGTTTTTT. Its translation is CASSPRGAGGATGELFF.

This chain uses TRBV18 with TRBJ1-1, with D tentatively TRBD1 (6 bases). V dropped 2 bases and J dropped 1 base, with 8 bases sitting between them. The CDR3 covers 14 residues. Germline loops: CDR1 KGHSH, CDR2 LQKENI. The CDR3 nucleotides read TGTGCCAGCTCACCAACGGGACAGAACACTGAAGCTTTCTTT. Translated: CASSPTGQNTEAFF.

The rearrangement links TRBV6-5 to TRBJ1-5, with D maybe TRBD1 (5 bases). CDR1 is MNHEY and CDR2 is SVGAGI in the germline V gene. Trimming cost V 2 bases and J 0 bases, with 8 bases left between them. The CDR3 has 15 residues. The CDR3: CASSYAGNSNQPQHF. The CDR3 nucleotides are TGTGCCAGCAGTTACGCAGGGAATAGCAATCAGCCCCAGCATTTT.

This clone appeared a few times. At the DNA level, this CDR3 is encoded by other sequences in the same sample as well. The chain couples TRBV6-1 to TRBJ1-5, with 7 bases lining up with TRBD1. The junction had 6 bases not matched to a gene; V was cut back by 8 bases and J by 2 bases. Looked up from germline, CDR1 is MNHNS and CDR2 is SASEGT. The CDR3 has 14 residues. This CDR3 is CASRTTGGNQPQHF. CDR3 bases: TGTGCCAGCCGCACTACAGGGGGCAATCAGCCCCAGCATTTT.

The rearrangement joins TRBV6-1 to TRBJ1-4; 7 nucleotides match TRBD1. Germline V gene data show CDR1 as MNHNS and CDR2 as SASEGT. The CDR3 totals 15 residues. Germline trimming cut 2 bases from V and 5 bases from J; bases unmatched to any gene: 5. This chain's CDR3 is CASSEYGTANEKLFF. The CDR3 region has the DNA TGTGCCAGCAGTGAATACGGGACAGCCAATGAAAAACTGTTTTTT.

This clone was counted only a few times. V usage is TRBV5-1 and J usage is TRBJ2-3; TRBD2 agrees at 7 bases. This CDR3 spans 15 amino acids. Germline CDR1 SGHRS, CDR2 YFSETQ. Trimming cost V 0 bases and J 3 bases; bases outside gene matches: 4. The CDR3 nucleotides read TGCGCCAGCAGCTTGGGAGCGGGAACGACAGATACGCAGTATTTT. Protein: CASSLGAGTTDTQYF.

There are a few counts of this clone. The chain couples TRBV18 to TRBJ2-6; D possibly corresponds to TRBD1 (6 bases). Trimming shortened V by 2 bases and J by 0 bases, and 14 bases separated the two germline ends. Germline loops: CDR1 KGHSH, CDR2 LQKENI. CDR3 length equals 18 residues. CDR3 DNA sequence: TGTGCCAGCTCACCATCAACAGGGACGCGCTCTGGGGCCAACGTCCTGACTTTC. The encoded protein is CASSPSTGTRSGANVLTF.

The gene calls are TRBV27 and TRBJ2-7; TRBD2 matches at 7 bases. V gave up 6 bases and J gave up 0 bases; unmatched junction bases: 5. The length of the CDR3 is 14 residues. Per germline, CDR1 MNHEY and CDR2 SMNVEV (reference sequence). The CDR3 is CASRPLALSYEQYF. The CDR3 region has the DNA TGTGCCAGCAGGCCACTAGCGCTCTCCTACGAGCAGTACTTC.

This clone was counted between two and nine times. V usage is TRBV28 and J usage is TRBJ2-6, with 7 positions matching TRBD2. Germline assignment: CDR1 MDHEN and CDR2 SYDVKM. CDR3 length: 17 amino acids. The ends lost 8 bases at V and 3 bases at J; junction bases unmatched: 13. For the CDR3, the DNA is TGTGCCAGCGGGGGTCGTGGGGAGGGGAGTGGGGCCAACGTCCTGACTTTC. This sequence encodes CASGGRGEGSGANVLTF.

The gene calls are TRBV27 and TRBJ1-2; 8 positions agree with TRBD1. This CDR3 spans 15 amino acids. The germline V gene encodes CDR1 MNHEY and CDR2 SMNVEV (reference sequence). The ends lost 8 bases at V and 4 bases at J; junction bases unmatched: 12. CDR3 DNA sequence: TGTGCCAGCCGGAGGGAGGCGGGACAGGTCTATGGCTACACCTTC. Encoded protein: CASRREAGQVYGYTF.

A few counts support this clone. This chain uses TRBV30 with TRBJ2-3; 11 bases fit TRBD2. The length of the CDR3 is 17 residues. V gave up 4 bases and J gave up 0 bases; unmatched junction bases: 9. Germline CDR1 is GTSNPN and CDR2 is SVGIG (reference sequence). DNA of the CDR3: TGTGCCTGGAACAGAGGCCCTAGCGGGAGGAGCACAGATACGCAGTATTTT. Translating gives CAWNRGPSGRSTDTQYF.

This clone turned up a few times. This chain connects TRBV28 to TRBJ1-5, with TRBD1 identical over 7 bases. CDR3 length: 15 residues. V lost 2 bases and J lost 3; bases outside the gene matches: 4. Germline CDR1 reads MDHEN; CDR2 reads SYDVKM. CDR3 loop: CASSLGTEINQPQHF. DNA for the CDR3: TGTGCCAGCAGTTTAGGGACAGAAATCAATCAGCCCCAGCATTTT.

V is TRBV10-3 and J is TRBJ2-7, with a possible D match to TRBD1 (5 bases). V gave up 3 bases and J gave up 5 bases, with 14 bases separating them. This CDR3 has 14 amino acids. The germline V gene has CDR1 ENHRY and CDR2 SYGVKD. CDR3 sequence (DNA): TGTGCCATCAGTGATAGCACAGGAAGGAACGAGCAGTACTTC. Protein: CAISDSTGRNEQYF.

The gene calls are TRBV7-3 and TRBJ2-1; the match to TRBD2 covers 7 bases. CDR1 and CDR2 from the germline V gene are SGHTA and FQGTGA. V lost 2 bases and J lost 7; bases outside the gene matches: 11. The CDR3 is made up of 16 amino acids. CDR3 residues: CASSLRGSGTRNEQFF. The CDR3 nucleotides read TGTGCCAGCAGCTTACGCGGGAGCGGGACGCGAAATGAGCAGTTCTTC. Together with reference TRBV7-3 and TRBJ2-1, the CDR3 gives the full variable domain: GAGVSQTPSNKVTEKGKYVELRCDPISGHTALYWYRQSLGQGPEFLIYFQGTGAADDSGLPNDRFFAVRPEGSVSTLKIQRTERGDSAVYLCASSLRGSGTRNEQFFGPGTRLTVL.

The CDR3 sequence is CASSLEAQPQHF. CDR3 sequence (DNA): TGTGCCAGCAGCTTGGAAGCTCAGCCCCAGCATTTT. The chain combines TRBV5-5 with TRBJ1-5, with D uncertain. Trimming took 0 bases from V and 6 from J, leaving 4 bases between them. Per germline, CDR1 SGHKS and CDR2 YYEKEE (reference sequence). This CDR3 has 12 amino acids.

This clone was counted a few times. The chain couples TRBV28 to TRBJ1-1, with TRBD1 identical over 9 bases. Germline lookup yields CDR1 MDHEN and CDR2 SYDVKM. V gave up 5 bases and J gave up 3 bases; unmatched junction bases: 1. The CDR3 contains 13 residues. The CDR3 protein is CASSRTGDTEAFF. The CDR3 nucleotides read TGTGCCAGCAGTCGGACAGGGGACACTGAAGCTTTCTTT. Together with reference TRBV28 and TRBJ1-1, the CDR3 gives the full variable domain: DVKVTQSSRYLVKRTGEKVFLECVQDMDHENMFWYRQDPGLGLRLIYFSYDVKMKEKGDIPEGYSVSREKKERFSLILESASTNQTSMYLCASSRTGDTEAFFGQGTRLTVV.

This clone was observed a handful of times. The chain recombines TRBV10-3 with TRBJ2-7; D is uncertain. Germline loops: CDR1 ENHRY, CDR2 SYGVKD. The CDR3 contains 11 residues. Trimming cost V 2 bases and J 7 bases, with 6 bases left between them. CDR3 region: CAISEAQEQYF. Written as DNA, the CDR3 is TGTGCCATCAGTGAGGCTCAGGAGCAGTACTTC.

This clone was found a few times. The CDR3 here is CATGVGYGYTF. As DNA, the CDR3 is TGTGCGACCGGGGTTGGGTATGGCTACACCTTC. J is TRBJ1-2 and V is TRBV6-5; D uncertain. CDR3 size: 11 residues. Germline V CDR1 and CDR2: MNHEY, SVGAGI.

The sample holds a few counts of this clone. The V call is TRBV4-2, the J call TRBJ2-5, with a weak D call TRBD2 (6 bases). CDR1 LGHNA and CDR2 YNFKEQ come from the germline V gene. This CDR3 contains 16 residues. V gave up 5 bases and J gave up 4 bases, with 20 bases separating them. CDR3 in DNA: TGTGCCAGCAGCTTGACCGGGAGTTTGGCCTTAGAGACCCAGTACTTC. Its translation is CASSLTGSLALETQYF.

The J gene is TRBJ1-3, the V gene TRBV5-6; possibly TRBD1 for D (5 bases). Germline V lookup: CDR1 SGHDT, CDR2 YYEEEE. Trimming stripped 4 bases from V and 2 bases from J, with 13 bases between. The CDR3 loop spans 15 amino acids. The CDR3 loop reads CASSPVGRAGNTIYF. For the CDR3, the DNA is TGTGCCAGCAGCCCGGTCGGCAGGGCTGGAAACACCATATATTTT.

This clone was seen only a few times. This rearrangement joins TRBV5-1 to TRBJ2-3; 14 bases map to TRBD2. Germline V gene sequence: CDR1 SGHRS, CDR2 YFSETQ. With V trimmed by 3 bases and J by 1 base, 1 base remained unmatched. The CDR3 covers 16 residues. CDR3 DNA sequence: TGCGCCAGCAGCTGGGGACTAGCGGGAGGCACAGATACGCAGTATTTT. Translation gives CASSWGLAGGTDTQYF. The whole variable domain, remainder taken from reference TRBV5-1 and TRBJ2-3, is KAGVTQTPRYLIKTRGQQVTLSCSPISGHRSVSWYQQTPGQGLQFLFEYFSETQRNKGNFPGRFSGRQFSNSRSEMNVSTLELGDSALYLCASSWGLAGGTDTQYFGPGTRLTVL.

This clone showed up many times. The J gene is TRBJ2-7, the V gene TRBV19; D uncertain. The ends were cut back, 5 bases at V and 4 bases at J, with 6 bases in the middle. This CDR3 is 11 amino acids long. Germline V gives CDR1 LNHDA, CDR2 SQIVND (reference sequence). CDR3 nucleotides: TGTGCCAGTAGTCAACGGTACGAGCAGTACTTC. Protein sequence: CASSQRYEQYF.

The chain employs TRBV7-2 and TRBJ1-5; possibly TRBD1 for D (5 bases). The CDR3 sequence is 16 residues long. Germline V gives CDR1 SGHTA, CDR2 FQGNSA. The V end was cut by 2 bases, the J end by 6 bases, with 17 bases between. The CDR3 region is CASSLLPGDSGQPQHF. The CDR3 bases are TGTGCCAGCAGCTTACTCCCGGGGGATTCGGGTCAGCCCCAGCATTTT.

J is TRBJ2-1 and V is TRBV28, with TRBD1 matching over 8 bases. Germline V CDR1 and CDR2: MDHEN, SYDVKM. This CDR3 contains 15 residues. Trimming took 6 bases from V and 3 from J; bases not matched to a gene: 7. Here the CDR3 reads CASSPRQGHYNEQFF. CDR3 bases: TGTGCCAGCAGCCCGCGACAGGGGCACTACAATGAGCAGTTCTTC.